This entry features one T cell receptor (beta chain) sequence. Antigen specificity is unknown. Germline and junction disagree at one end, which may indicate a read error. Time point of the sample: persistent/refractory GD, antithyroid drugs over 5 years with positive TRAb. With RNA extracted from PBMCs as input, the TCR library was made. This sample is drawn from a study of regulatory T cells in long-lasting Graves disease. Study-wide points: Sample size was small, which may have lowered accuracy. Persistent disease samples used TRBV28, TRBJ1-2 and TRBJ2-5 preferentially.

The CDR3 has 13 amino acids. Germline V gene data show CDR1 as SNHLY and CDR2 as FYNNEI. TCR beta libraries were built with iRepertoire HTBI primers and Arm-PCR of CDR3 regions. TCRdb reprocessed the multiplex PCR reads via MiXCR and lists one record per CDR3 protein. The sample consists of 700,000 or so distinct CDR3 sequences, about 32% of them appearing once. The receptor was isolated from a female donor with Graves disease. The rearrangement uses TRBV2 and TRBJ1-4; D is unresolved. Sequenced material: peripheral blood mononuclear cells (PBMCs), taken when the disease was refractory, from a patient treated with antithyroid drugs. In nucleotides, the CDR3 is TGTGCCAGCGGTGAAAGGCCCAATGAAAAACTGTTTTTT. It encodes CASGERPNEKLFF.